Shown below are 30 T cell receptor beta chains from a single sample sequenced in a study of blood T cell repertoires in COVID-19. Data came from immunoSEQ multiplex PCR; TCRdb stores just in-frame clones and leaves some out. Among some 180,000 clones listed, 76% were seen once. Material for sequencing was peripheral blood. These receptors came from a woman in her forties or fifties with active or convalescent COVID-19.

The gene calls are TRBV30 and TRBJ1-2; 7 bases map to TRBD1. Germline assignment: CDR1 GTSNPN and CDR2 SVGIG (reference sequence). V shed 1 base, J shed 4 bases, and the junction held 9 bases outside the gene matches. The CDR3 is 15 residues long. CDR3 protein: CAWSARGTVSYGYTF. DNA for the CDR3: TGTGCCTGGAGTGCCCGGGGGACAGTTAGCTATGGCTACACCTTC. The entire variable domain, with the rest obtained from reference TRBV30 and TRBJ1-2, is as follows: SQTIHQWPATLVQPVGSPLSLECTVEGTSNPNLYWYRQAAGRGLQLLFYSVGIGQISSEVPQNLSASRPQDRQFILSSKKLLLSDSGFYLCAWSARGTVSYGYTFGSGTRLTVV.

The J gene is TRBJ1-4, the V gene TRBV29-1; TRBD1 matches 7 bases. V dropped 7 bases and J dropped 4; count of bases not matched to a gene: 6. The CDR3 is 13 amino acids. CDR1 is SQVTM, CDR2 ANQGSEA, per germline. The CDR3 sequence: CSAQGDHNEKLFF. In DNA form, the CDR3 reads TGCAGCGCCCAGGGGGACCATAATGAAAAACTGTTTTTT.

The V and J genes are TRBV7-2 and TRBJ2-7, with 9 bases aligning to TRBD1. J gave up 3 bases and V 4 bases, and 7 bases lay outside the gene matches. This CDR3 contains 15 residues. The V gene's germline CDR1 is SGHTA and CDR2 FQGNSA. The CDR3 sequence: CASSSTPGQGYEQYF. CDR3 nucleotide sequence: TGTGCCAGCAGCTCAACCCCGGGACAGGGCTACGAGCAGTACTTC. Full variable domain (remainder filled in from reference TRBV7-2 and TRBJ2-7): GAGVSQSPSNKVTEKGKDVELRCDPISGHTALYWYRQSLGQGLEFLIYFQGNSAPDKSGLPSDRFSAERTGGSVSTLTIQRTQQEDSAVYLCASSSTPGQGYEQYFGPGTRLTVT.

The V call is TRBV6-2 or TRBV6-3, the J call TRBJ1-4; D unresolved. The length of the CDR3 is 15 residues. V was trimmed by 2 bases and J by 3 bases, leaving 10 bases between them. Germline CDR1 is MNHEY and CDR2 is SVGEGT. The CDR3 reads CASSYERQPNEKLFF. CDR3 sequence (DNA): TGTGCCAGCAGTTACGAGCGCCAGCCTAATGAAAAACTGTTTTTT.

V gene TRBV6-5 combines with J gene TRBJ2-5, with TRBD2 as a possible D gene (5 bases). The length of the CDR3 is 14 residues. Germline-derived CDR1 and CDR2 are MNHEY and SVGAGI. Trimming removed 7 bases from V and 1 base from J, with 13 bases in between. For the CDR3, the DNA is TGTGCCAGCACTTCGGGGATCAGCCAAGAGACCCAGTACTTC. It codes for CASTSGISQETQYF.

V gene TRBV13 combines with J gene TRBJ1-1, with D maybe TRBD1 (6 bases). V gave up 0 bases and J gave up 5 bases, with 10 bases separating them. In germline, CDR1 is PRHDT, CDR2 FYEKMQ (reference sequence). The CDR3 totals 14 residues. In nucleotides, the CDR3 is TGTGCCAGCAGCTTAGGCGGCACAGGGACTGAAGCTTTCTTT. Protein sequence: CASSLGGTGTEAFF.

This rearrangement joins TRBV18 to TRBJ2-1, with D uncertain. Trimming took 3 bases from V and 6 from J, leaving 6 bases between them. Germline CDR1 is KGHSH and CDR2 is LQKENI. The CDR3 runs to 12 residues. In DNA form, the CDR3 reads TGTGCCAGCTCACCTAGAATCAATGAGCAGTTCTTC. Translation: CASSPRINEQFF. Full variable domain (rest looked up from reference TRBV18 and TRBJ2-1): NAGVMQNPRHLVRRRGQEARLRCSPMKGHSHVYWYRQLPEEGLKFMVYLQKENIIDESGMPKERFSAEFPKEGPSILRIQQVVRGDSAAYFCASSPRINEQFFGPGTRLTVL.

V and J are TRBV28 and TRBJ1-3; 7 bases line up with TRBD1. The germline V gene encodes CDR1 MDHEN and CDR2 SYDVKM. The CDR3 extends over 16 amino acids. V trimming: 2 bases; J trimming: 3 bases; junction bases outside the gene matches: 7. The CDR3 DNA is TGTGCCAGCAGTTTAGGGGACAGCCCCTTTGGAAACACCATATATTTT. Protein sequence: CASSLGDSPFGNTIYF.

V is TRBV6-5 and J is TRBJ1-2; a possible D gene is TRBD1 (5 bases). This CDR3 comprises 14 residues. Germline V gene data show CDR1 as MNHEY and CDR2 as SVGAGI. Trimming removed 6 bases at V and 7 bases at J, with 18 bases between. DNA for the CDR3: TGTGCCAGCAGGCCACCGGGACTGCCCTTTGGCTACACCTTC. This gives the protein CASRPPGLPFGYTF.

The V and J genes are TRBV19 and TRBJ1-2; D is possibly TRBD1 (6 bases). Between the trimmed V and J ends, which lost 7 bases and 4 bases, there was a span of 7 bases. CDR1 and CDR2 from the germline V gene are LNHDA and SQIVND (reference sequence). This CDR3 region has 11 residues. This CDR3 is CASMDSYGYTF. The CDR3 DNA reads as TGTGCCAGTATGGACAGCTATGGCTACACCTTC.

V usage is TRBV19 and J usage is TRBJ1-1; D ambiguous. Germline CDR1 is LNHDA and CDR2 is SQIVND (reference sequence). V lost 6 bases to trimming and J lost 5 bases, with 10 bases between them. There are 12 residues in the CDR3. The DNA of the CDR3 is TGTGCCAGTAGACCACCGGGGACTGAAGCTTTCTTT. It yields the protein CASRPPGTEAFF.

CDR3 sequence (DNA): TGTGCCAGCAGTTTACCGACAGGGGGGAGTCAGCCCCAGCATTTT. Translating it yields CASSLPTGGSQPQHF. V gene TRBV28 combines with J gene TRBJ1-5; TRBD1 matches at 9 bases. V lost 2 bases to trimming and J lost 6 bases; unmatched junction nucleotides: 5. CDR3 length equals 15 residues. Per germline, CDR1 MDHEN and CDR2 SYDVKM.

The rearrangement uses TRBV5-1 and TRBJ2-5, with a tentative D call TRBD1 (6 bases). Germline V lookup: CDR1 SGHRS, CDR2 YFSETQ. The CDR3 runs to 14 residues. Trimming removed 4 bases from V and 4 bases from J, with 14 bases in between. CDR3 bases: TGCGCCAGCAGCACGACAGGTACAAGAGAGACCCAGTACTTC. Translation: CASSTTGTRETQYF.

This sequence joins TRBV20-1 and TRBJ2-1; 8 nucleotides line up with TRBD2. The germline CDR1 and CDR2 sequences are DFQATT and SNEGSKA (reference sequence). Losses at the gene ends were 3 bases for V and 6 bases for J; bases not matched to a gene: 7. This CDR3 is 14 amino acids long. The CDR3 sequence is CSASLPGGVNEQFF. The DNA for the CDR3 is TGCAGTGCTAGTCTACCGGGGGGGGTCAATGAGCAGTTCTTC.

The chain joins TRBV6-2 or TRBV6-3 to TRBJ1-5; possibly TRBD1 for D (5 bases). The germline V gene has CDR1 MNHEY and CDR2 SVGEGT. CDR3 size: 15 residues. The V and J ends lost 0 bases and 4 bases respectively, with 10 bases between them. CDR3 DNA sequence: TGTGCCAGCAGTTACTCTGGGACTCCAAATCAGCCCCAGCATTTT. The encoded protein is CASSYSGTPNQPQHF.

The chain employs TRBV4-2 and TRBJ2-3; TRBD1 matches 7 bases. The CDR3 contains 16 residues. The germline CDR1 and CDR2 sequences are LGHNA and YNFKEQ. With 0 bases clipped from V and 4 bases from J, the junction kept 7 bases outside the gene matches. For the CDR3, the DNA is TGTGCCAGCAGCCAAGATGAGGGGGCGGGCGCAGATACGCAGTATTTT. It encodes CASSQDEGAGADTQYF.

This chain connects TRBV11-3 to TRBJ2-1; 7 bases agree with TRBD1. The junction had 4 bases not matched to a gene; V was cut back by 4 bases and J by 1 base. The CDR3 is 15 amino acids. CDR1 and CDR2 (germline): SGHNT, YENEEA. CDR3 residues: CASSSGQVSYNEQFF. The DNA for the CDR3 is TGTGCCAGCAGCTCAGGACAGGTGTCCTACAATGAGCAGTTCTTC.

V usage is TRBV28 and J usage is TRBJ1-5, with 10 nucleotides matching TRBD1. V lost 2 bases and J lost 6; bases outside the gene matches: 4. CDR1 and CDR2 (germline): MDHEN, SYDVKM. CDR3 length: 15 residues. CDR3 DNA sequence: TGTGCCAGCAGTTTAGACAGGGGGCCGGGTCAGCCCCAGCATTTT. Its translation is CASSLDRGPGQPQHF.

This rearrangement joins TRBV10-3 to TRBJ1-1; 8 bases fit TRBD1. Trimming took 2 bases from V and 4 from J; bases not matched to a gene: 3. CDR3 length: 14 residues. The germline V gene has CDR1 ENHRY and CDR2 SYGVKD. CDR3 sequence (DNA): TGTGCCATCAGTGAGAACACAGGGGGCACTGAAGCTTTCTTT. Amino acid sequence: CAISENTGGTEAFF.

The table lists this clone with many counts. V gene TRBV6-5 combines with J gene TRBJ1-1; no firm D call. This CDR3 has 13 amino acids. Germline loops: CDR1 MNHEY, CDR2 SVGAGI. V was pared by 6 bases and J by 0 bases, with 8 bases between. This CDR3 reads CASRRNLNTEAFF. The CDR3 coding sequence is TGTGCCAGCAGGCGGAACCTGAACACTGAAGCTTTCTTT.

The chain joins TRBV19 to TRBJ1-2, with D perhaps TRBD1 (5 bases). The germline CDR1 and CDR2 sequences are LNHDA and SQIVND (reference sequence). The CDR3 spans 13 residues. V was pared by 3 bases and J by 3 bases, with 8 bases between. CDR3 coding DNA: TGTGCCAGTAGTATCCGACAGTACTATGGCTACACCTTC. This sequence encodes CASSIRQYYGYTF. The whole variable domain, filled in from reference TRBV19 and TRBJ1-2, reads DGGITQSPKYLFRKEGQNVTLSCEQNLNHDAMYWYRQDPGQGLRLIYYSQIVNDFQKGDIAEGYSVSREKKESFPLTVTSAQKNPTAFYLCASSIRQYYGYTFGSGTRLTVV.

This chain connects TRBV28 to TRBJ1-2; weak D call: TRBD1 (5 bases). The CDR3 is 14 amino acids. Germline assignment: CDR1 MDHEN and CDR2 SYDVKM. With 6 bases removed from V and 2 bases from J, the gap between germline ends came to 13 bases. CDR3 DNA sequence: TGTGCCAGCAGCCGAAAGACAGTGAACTATGGCTACACCTTC. Translation gives CASSRKTVNYGYTF.

The chain has TRBV7-8 and TRBJ2-1; TRBD2 matches 11 bases. Germline values: CDR1 SGHVS, CDR2 FQNEAQ. Trimming removed 2 bases from V and 3 bases from J; junction bases left unmatched: 6. This CDR3 is 17 amino acids long. CDR3 DNA sequence: TGTGCCAGCAGCTTATTGGGACTAGCGGATATCTACAATGAGCAGTTCTTC. Protein: CASSLLGLADIYNEQFF.

The chain combines TRBV2 with TRBJ1-5; D possibly corresponds to TRBD1 (5 bases). CDR1 SNHLY and CDR2 FYNNEI come from the germline V gene. The CDR3 runs 13 residues. Deletions cut 7 bases from V and 7 bases from J, with 14 bases between. Here the CDR3 DNA reads TGTGCCAGCATGGGGGGTTTGCGGCAGCCCCAGCATTTT. Amino acids: CASMGGLRQPQHF. The complete variable domain, with remaining parts taken from reference TRBV2 and TRBJ1-5, reads EPEVTQTPSHQVTQMGQEVILRCVPISNHLYFYWYRQILGQKVEFLVSFYNNEISEKSEIFDDQFSVERPDGSNFTLKIRSTKLEDSAMYFCASMGGLRQPQHFGDGTRLSIL.

Concerning this clone itself: Other DNA sequences in this sample translate to the same CDR3. V gene TRBV19 combines with J gene TRBJ1-1, with D perhaps TRBD1 (5 bases). V lost 1 base and J lost 1, with 7 bases in between. The germline V gene has CDR1 LNHDA and CDR2 SQIVND (reference sequence). This CDR3 is built from 14 residues. CDR3 in DNA: TGTGCCAGTAGTATAGGCCAGGGGAACACTGAAGCTTTCTTT. Translation: CASSIGQGNTEAFF.

The chain recombines TRBV4-2 with TRBJ2-2, with TRBD2 matching 7 bases. This CDR3 comprises 15 residues. V dropped 4 bases and J dropped 1; count of bases not matched to a gene: 3. Germline V gene lookup returns CDR1 LGHNA and CDR2 YNFKEQ. This chain's CDR3 is CASSRSGVNTGELFF. CDR3 nucleotide sequence: TGTGCCAGCAGCCGGAGCGGGGTGAACACCGGGGAGCTGTTTTTT.

This clone was seen at least ten times. The chain is built from TRBV29-1 and TRBJ2-5, with 7 bases aligning to TRBD2. Per germline, CDR1 SQVTM and CDR2 ANQGSEA. This CDR3 has 14 amino acids. J gave up 0 bases and V 4 bases, and 5 bases lay outside the gene matches. CDR3 nucleotides: TGCAGCGTTGCGGGGGGACTTCACCAAGAGACCCAGTACTTC. Translation: CSVAGGLHQETQYF.

The chain employs TRBV12-3 or TRBV12-4 and TRBJ2-3; D remains unclear. The CDR3 sequence is 11 residues long. The V end lost 3 bases, the J end lost 4 bases, and 2 bases lay between the germline ends. The CDR3 protein is CASSFADTQYF. Here the CDR3 DNA reads TGTGCCAGCAGTTTCGCAGATACGCAGTATTTT.

V is TRBV9 and J is TRBJ1-4, with TRBD1 matching 7 bases. Germline V CDR1 and CDR2: SGDLS, YYNGEE. The CDR3 loop spans 15 amino acids. Losses at the gene ends were 4 bases for V and 7 bases for J; bases not matched to a gene: 10. The CDR3 is CASSPGQAWGEKLFF. CDR3 nucleotides: TGTGCCAGCAGCCCCGGACAGGCTTGGGGTGAAAAACTGTTTTTT.

Only a few counts were recorded for this clone. The V and J genes are TRBV11-2 and TRBJ2-2; 7 nucleotides line up with TRBD2. CDR1 and CDR2 (germline): SGHAT, FQNNGV. The CDR3 covers 15 residues. V lost 1 base and J lost 3; bases outside the gene matches: 2. CDR3 DNA sequence: TGTGCCAGCAGCTTAGTGGGAGGGGACACCGGGGAGCTGTTTTTT. This translates into CASSLVGGDTGELFF. The entire variable domain, with the rest obtained from reference TRBV11-2 and TRBJ2-2, is as follows: EAGVAQSPRYKIIEKRQSVAFWCNPISGHATLYWYQQILGQGPKLLIQFQNNGVVDDSQLPKDRFSAERLKGVDSTLKIQPAKLEDSAVYLCASSLVGGDTGELFFGEGSRLTVL.